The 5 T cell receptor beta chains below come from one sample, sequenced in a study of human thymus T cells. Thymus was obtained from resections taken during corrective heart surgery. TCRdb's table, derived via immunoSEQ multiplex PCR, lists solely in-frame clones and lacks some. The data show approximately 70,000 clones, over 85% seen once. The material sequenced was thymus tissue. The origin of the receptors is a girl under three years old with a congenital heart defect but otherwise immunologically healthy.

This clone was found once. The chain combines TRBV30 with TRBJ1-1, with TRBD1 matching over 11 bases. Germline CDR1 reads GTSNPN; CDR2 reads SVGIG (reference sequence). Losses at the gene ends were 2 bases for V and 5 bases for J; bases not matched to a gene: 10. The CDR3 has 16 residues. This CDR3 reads CAWSTGYRDRGTEAFF. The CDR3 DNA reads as TGTGCCTGGAGTACGGGATACCGGGACAGGGGGACTGAAGCTTTCTTT.

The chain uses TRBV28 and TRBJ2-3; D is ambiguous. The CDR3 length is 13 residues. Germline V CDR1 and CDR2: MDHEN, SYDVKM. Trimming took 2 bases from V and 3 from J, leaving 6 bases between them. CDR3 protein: CASSLPLTDTQYF. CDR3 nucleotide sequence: TGTGCCAGCAGTTTACCCCTAACAGATACGCAGTATTTT.

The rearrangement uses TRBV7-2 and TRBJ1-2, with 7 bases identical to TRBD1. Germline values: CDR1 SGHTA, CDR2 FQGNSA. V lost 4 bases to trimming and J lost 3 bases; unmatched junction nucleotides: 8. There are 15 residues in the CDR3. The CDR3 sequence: CASSSRDSKDYGYTF. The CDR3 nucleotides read TGTGCCAGCAGCTCCCGGGACAGCAAAGACTATGGCTACACCTTC.

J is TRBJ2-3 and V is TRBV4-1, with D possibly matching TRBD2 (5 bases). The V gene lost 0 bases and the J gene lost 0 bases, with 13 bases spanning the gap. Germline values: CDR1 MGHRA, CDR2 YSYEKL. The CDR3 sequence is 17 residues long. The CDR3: CASSQDCEGTSTDTQYF. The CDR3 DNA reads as TGCGCCAGCAGCCAAGATTGCGAGGGTACTAGCACAGATACGCAGTATTTT.

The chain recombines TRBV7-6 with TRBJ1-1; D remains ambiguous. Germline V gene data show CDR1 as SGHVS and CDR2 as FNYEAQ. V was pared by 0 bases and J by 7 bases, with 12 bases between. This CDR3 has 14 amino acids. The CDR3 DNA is TGTGCCAGCAGCTTAGCGGCCCTTCGGGATGAAGCTTTCTTT. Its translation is CASSLAALRDEAFF.